Presented here are 7 T cell receptor beta chains from one specimen sequenced in a study of monozygotic twins with inflammatory bowel disease. TCRdb re-called the 5' RACE reads; one entry per CDR3 protein, DNA not given. This repertoire includes approximately 380,000 distinct CDR3 sequences. Sequencing was performed on blood. These receptor sequences come from a human donor with ulcerative colitis or Crohn's disease, or a healthy co-twin of an affected twin (not recorded which).

The chain has TRBV12-3 or TRBV12-4 and TRBJ2-2; the TRBD2 assignment by TCRdb is unverifiable without DNA. The CDR3 is made up of 19 amino acids. Here the CDR3 reads CASRLELAGLPQNTGELFF.

This chain uses TRBV5-4 with TRBJ2-2; TCRdb returns TRBD2, unconfirmable since there is no DNA. The CDR3 loop spans 14 amino acids. Germline V CDR1 and CDR2: SGHNT, YYREEE (reference sequence). CDR3 in amino acids: CASSLEGPPGELFF.

The V gene is TRBV6-5, the J gene TRBJ2-4; TCRdb's D call, TRBD1, is unchecked because there is no DNA. The V gene's germline CDR1 is MNHEY and CDR2 SVGAGI. The CDR3 runs 17 residues. The CDR3 protein is CASSYSAGPGTKNIQYF.

The CDR3 spells CARSPLGQAFYNYGYTF. The V and J genes are TRBV5-3 and TRBJ1-2; checking the TCRdb D call of TRBD1 is not possible without DNA. TRBV5-3 has ORF status, its function being uncertain. CDR3 length: 17 residues.

V gene TRBV20-1 combines with J gene TRBJ2-1; as DNA is missing, the TRBD2 call by TCRdb cannot be tested. CDR1 DFQATT and CDR2 SNEGSKA come from the germline V gene (reference sequence). The CDR3 length is 15 residues. The CDR3 reads CSAPPSGGPPNEQFF.

V gene TRBV12-3 or TRBV12-4 combines with J gene TRBJ2-5; TCRdb selects TRBD1, and the lack of DNA leaves this call unchecked. The CDR3 is made up of 14 amino acids. This chain's CDR3 is CASSLWGTQETQYF.

This chain connects TRBV7-9 to TRBJ2-3. The CDR3 runs to 12 residues. Germline-derived CDR1 and CDR2 are SEHNR and FQNEAQ (reference sequence). The CDR3 reads CASSLDEDTQYF.